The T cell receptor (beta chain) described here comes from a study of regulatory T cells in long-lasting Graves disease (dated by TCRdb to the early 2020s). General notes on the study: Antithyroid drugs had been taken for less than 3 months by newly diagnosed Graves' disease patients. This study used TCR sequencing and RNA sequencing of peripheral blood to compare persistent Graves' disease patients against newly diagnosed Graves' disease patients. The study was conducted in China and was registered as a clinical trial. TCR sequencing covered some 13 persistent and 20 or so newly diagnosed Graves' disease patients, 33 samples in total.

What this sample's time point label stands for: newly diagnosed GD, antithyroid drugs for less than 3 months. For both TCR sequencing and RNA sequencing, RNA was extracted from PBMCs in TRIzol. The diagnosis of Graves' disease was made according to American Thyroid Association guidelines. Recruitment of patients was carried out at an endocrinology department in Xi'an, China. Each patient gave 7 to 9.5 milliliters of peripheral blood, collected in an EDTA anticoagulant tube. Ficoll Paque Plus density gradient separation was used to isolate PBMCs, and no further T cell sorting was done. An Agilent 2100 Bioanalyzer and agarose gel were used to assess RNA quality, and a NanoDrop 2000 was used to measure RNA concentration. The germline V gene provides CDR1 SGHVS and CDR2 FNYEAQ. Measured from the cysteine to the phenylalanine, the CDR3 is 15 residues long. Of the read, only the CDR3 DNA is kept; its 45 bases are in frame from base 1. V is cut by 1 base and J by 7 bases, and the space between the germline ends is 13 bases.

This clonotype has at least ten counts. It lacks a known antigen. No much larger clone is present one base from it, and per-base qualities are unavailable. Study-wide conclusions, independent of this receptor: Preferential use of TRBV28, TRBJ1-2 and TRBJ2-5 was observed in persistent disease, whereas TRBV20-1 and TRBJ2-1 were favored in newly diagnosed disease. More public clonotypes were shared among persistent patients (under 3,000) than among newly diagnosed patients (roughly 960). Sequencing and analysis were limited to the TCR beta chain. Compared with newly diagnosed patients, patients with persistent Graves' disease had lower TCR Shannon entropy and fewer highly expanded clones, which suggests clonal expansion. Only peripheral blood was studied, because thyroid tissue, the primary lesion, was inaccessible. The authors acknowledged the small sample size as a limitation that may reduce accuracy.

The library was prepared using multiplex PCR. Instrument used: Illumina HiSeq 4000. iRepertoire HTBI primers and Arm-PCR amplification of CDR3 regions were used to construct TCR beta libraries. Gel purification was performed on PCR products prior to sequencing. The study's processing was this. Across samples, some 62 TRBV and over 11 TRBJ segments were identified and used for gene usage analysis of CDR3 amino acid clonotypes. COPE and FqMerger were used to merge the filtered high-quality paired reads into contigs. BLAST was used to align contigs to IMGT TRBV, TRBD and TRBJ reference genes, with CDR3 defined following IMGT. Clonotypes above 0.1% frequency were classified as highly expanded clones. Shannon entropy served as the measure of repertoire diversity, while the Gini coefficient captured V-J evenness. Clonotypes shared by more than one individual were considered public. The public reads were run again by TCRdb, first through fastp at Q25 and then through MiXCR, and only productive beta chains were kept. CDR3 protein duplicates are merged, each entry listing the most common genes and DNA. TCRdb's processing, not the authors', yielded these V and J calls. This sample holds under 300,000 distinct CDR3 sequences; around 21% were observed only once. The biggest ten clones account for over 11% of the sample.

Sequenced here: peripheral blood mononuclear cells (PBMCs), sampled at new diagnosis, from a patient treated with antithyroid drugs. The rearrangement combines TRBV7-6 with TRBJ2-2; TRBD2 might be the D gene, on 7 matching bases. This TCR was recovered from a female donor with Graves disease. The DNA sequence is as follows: TGTGCCAGCAGCTTAGACCACAGGGAGGGCGGGGAGCTGTTTTTT. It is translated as CASSLDHREGGELFF.